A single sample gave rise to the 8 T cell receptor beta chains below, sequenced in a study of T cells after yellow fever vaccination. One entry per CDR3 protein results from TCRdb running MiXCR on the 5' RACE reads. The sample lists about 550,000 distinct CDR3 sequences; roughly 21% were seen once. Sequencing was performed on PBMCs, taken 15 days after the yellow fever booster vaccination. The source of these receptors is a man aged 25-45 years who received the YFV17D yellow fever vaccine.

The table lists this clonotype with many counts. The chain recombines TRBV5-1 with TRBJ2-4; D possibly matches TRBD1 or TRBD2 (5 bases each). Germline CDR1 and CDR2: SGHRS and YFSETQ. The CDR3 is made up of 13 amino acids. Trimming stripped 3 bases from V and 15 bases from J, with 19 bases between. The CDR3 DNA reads TGCGCCAGCAGCTCGACCGGGACGGCAGCATGGTACTTC. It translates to CASSSTGTAAWYF. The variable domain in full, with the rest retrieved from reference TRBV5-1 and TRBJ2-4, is KAGVTQTPRYLIKTRGQQVTLSCSPISGHRSVSWYQQTPGQGLQFLFEYFSETQRNKGNFPGRFSGRQFSNSRSEMNVSTLELGDSALYLCASSSTGTAAWYFGAGTRLSVL.

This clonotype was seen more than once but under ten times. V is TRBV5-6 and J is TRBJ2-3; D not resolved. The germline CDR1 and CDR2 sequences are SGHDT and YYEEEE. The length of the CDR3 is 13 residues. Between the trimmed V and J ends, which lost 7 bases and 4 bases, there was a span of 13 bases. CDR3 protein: CASRLVFPDTQYF. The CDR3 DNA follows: TGTGCCAGCCGCCTCGTATTCCCAGATACGCAGTATTTT.

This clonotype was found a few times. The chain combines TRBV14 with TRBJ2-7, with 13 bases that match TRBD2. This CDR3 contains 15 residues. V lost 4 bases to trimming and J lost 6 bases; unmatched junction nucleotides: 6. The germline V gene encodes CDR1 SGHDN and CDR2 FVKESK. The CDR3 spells CASSPRLAGGGEQYF. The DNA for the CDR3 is TGTGCCAGCAGCCCACGACTAGCGGGAGGTGGCGAGCAGTACTTC.

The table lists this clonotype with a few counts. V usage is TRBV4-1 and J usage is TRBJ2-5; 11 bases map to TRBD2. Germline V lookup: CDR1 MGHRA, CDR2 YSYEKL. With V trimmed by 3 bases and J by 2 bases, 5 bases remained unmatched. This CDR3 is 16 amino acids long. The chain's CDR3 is CASSQHGTSGQETQYF. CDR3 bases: TGCGCCAGCAGCCAGCACGGGACTAGCGGACAAGAGACCCAGTACTTC.

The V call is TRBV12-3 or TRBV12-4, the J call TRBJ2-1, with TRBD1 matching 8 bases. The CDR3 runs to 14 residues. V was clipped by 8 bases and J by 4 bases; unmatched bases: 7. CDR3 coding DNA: TGTGCCAGCGGAGACAGGGGTCTTTACAATGAGCAGTTCTTC. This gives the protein CASGDRGLYNEQFF.

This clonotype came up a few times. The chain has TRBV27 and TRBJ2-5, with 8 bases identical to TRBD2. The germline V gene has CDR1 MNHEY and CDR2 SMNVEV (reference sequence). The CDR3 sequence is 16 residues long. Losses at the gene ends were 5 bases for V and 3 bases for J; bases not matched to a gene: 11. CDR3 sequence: CASSSLTGGKEETQYF. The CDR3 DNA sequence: TGTGCCAGCAGTAGTTTAACGGGGGGGAAAGAAGAGACCCAGTACTTC.

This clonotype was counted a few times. The CDR3 region is CASSSRAGVLNEQFF. CDR3 bases: TGTGCCAGCAGTTCCCGGGCGGGAGTGCTAAATGAGCAGTTCTTC. The chain couples TRBV27 to TRBJ2-1; 7 bases are shared with TRBD2. The trim removed 4 bases at V and 7 bases at J, leaving 10 bases unmatched. The germline CDR1 and CDR2 sequences are MNHEY and SMNVEV (reference sequence). The CDR3 loop spans 15 amino acids.

CDR3 amino acids: CASSDRREAFF. The CDR3 DNA follows: TGTGCCAGTTCTGACAGGCGCGAAGCTTTCTTT. The V gene is TRBV19, the J gene TRBJ1-1, with D possibly being TRBD1 (6 bases). This CDR3 is built from 11 residues. Trimming pared 8 bases from V and 8 bases from J, leaving 12 bases between. Germline CDR1 LNHDA, CDR2 SQIVND (reference sequence).